This TCR beta chain was found in a study of cytomegalovirus exposure and HLA in healthy donors. Overall study context: Ancestry clustering placed 70% to 90% of over 300 genotyped donors in the Caucasian-associated cluster.

Primers included in the PCR were 60 Vbeta and 13 Jbeta primers. Method: immunoSEQ multiplex PCR; TCRdb's copy keeps in-frame clones and lacks some. This table has 70,000 to 90,000 clones, just under 75% appearing once. This CDR3 is built from 16 residues. CDR1 and CDR2 (germline): SEHNR, FQNEAQ (reference sequence). Losses at the gene ends were 4 bases for V and 2 bases for J; bases not matched to a gene: 8. There are a few counts of this clone. Sequencing was done on a sample of PBMCs. The chain has TRBV7-9 and TRBJ2-3, with 8 bases matching TRBD1. This sequence originates from a man in his fifties or sixties in good health and CMV-seronegative. The DNA for the CDR3 is TGTGCCAGCAGCTGGGGACAGGCAGACTACACAGATACGCAGTATTTT. Translation gives CASSWGQADYTDTQYF.